This TCR beta chain was sequenced in a study of response to subunit inactivated influenza vaccine. From germline, CDR1 is MDHEN and CDR2 SYDVKM. Losses at the gene ends were 8 bases for V and 7 bases for J; bases not matched to a gene: 12. The CDR3 sequence is 14 residues long. Findings and caveats of the study: With each seasonal influenza vaccination, the authors suggested, few new T cells are recruited.

As regards this clonotype: The antigen is not known.

TCRdb processed the RT-PCR reads anew with MiXCR; each CDR3 protein has one entry. The sample shows 800,000 to 1,000,000 distinct CDR3 sequences, 21% of them seen only once. The chain couples TRBV28 to TRBJ2-5; 8 bases agree with TRBD1. The sequence was obtained from a man aged 50-59 years who received an inactivated influenza vaccine. The material was PBMCs from blood, obtained around 5 days after vaccination. The CDR3 coding sequence is TGTGCCAGCGGATATGACAGGGGCGGTCGGACCCAGTACTTC. Translation gives CASGYDRGGRTQYF.